The 7 T cell receptor beta chains below come from one sample, sequenced in a study of T cells in Graves' hyperthyroidism and ophthalmopathy. RNA transcripts gave rise to amplified TCR beta CDR3 regions. A first-round RT-PCR of the TCR CDR3 used the HTBI primer set. Each CDR3 protein gets one entry after TCRdb re-called the multiplex PCR reads with MiXCR. The sample holds hundreds of thousands of distinct CDR3 sequences; roughly 13% are singletons and the top ten take 9.2%. Sequenced sample: blood. The receptors originated from a woman aged 18 to 35 with Graves' hyperthyroidism.

This clonotype has a handful of counts. This chain connects TRBV6-2 or TRBV6-3 to TRBJ2-5; possible D gene TRBD2, 6 bases. Trimming pared 9 bases from V and 1 base from J, leaving 15 bases between. CDR1 is MNHEY and CDR2 is SVGEGT in the germline V gene. This CDR3 has 14 residues. CDR3 protein: CASGKAGRQETQYF. The CDR3 nucleotides are TGTGCCAGTGGTAAGGCGGGACGCCAAGAGACCCAGTACTTC.

This clonotype is a singleton in its sample. Relative to the germline gene, one junction end is altered; a read error may explain this. The rearrangement uses TRBV7-6 and TRBJ2-2, with D uncertain. This CDR3 is 15 amino acids long. Germline V gives CDR1 SGHVS, CDR2 FNYEAQ. The CDR3 nucleotides are TGTGCCGGCAGCTTCCTAATCTGCCCGGCCGGGGAGCTGTTTTTT. This translates into CAGSFLICPAGELFF.

This clonotype was counted ten times or more. The V gene is TRBV5-5, the J gene TRBJ1-1; 10 bases line up with TRBD1. The CDR3 spans 16 residues. Germline trimming cut 4 bases from V and 0 bases from J; bases unmatched to any gene: 6. Germline V gene lookup returns CDR1 SGHKS and CDR2 YYEKEE (reference sequence). The CDR3 is CASSIPGQGLNTEAFF. The DNA of the CDR3 is TGTGCCAGCAGCATTCCGGGACAGGGGTTGAACACTGAAGCTTTCTTT. Looking up the rest from reference TRBV5-5 and TRBJ1-1 gives the full variable domain: DAGVTQSPTHLIKTRGQQVTLRCSPISGHKSVSWYQQVLGQGPQFIFQYYEKEERGRGNFPDRFSARQFPNYSSELNVNALLLGDSALYLCASSIPGQGLNTEAFFGQGTRLTVV.

This clonotype has more than one count but fewer than ten. The genes are TRBV4-1 and TRBJ1-1; no clear D. The CDR3 spans 15 residues. CDR1 is MGHRA, CDR2 YSYEKL, per germline. V was pared by 8 bases and J by 6 bases, with 22 bases between. This CDR3 is CASGVEGAPPAEAFF. CDR3 nucleotide sequence: TGCGCCAGCGGGGTTGAGGGCGCACCGCCCGCTGAAGCTTTCTTT.

This sequence joins TRBV28 and TRBJ2-1; 10 bases are a match to TRBD2. Germline CDR1 and CDR2: MDHEN and SYDVKM. Trimming at V came to 6 bases and at J to 15 bases, leaving 11 bases not matched to a gene. This CDR3 has 13 amino acids. CDR3: CASSWGLANDPFF. The CDR3 region has the DNA TGTGCCAGCAGCTGGGGACTAGCGAATGATCCGTTCTTC.

This clonotype was seen ten or more times. V usage is TRBV20-1 and J usage is TRBJ2-1; 9 bases line up with TRBD2. The V gene end was trimmed by 2 bases and the J gene end by 8 bases; junction bases not matched to a gene: 10. Germline CDR1 DFQATT, CDR2 SNEGSKA (reference sequence). This CDR3 has 15 amino acids. CDR3 region: CSARNRLAAHHEQFF. CDR3 nucleotide sequence: TGCAGTGCTAGAAACCGACTAGCGGCCCATCATGAGCAGTTCTTC.

This clonotype has a handful of counts. The chain carries TRBV4-1 and TRBJ2-1; TRBD1 agrees at 11 bases. V lost 5 bases to trimming and J lost 8 bases; unmatched junction nucleotides: 11. Germline V gene data show CDR1 as MGHRA and CDR2 as YSYEKL. The CDR3 length is 16 residues. CDR3 protein: CASSYLDRGLNDEQFF. CDR3 DNA sequence: TGCGCCAGCAGCTACTTGGACAGGGGGCTTAACGATGAGCAGTTCTTC.